This T cell receptor beta chain stems from a study of cytomegalovirus exposure and HLA in healthy donors. The V gene end was trimmed by 5 bases and the J gene end by 0 bases; junction bases not matched to a gene: 11. This CDR3 contains 16 residues. CDR1 is SGHNT and CDR2 is YYREEE in the germline V gene (reference sequence). Amplification used 60 Vbeta primers and 13 Jbeta primers. Sequencing was performed with immunoSEQ multiplex PCR; in TCRdb, only in-frame clones are kept and a portion is missing. This sample carries 130,000 to 150,000 clones, less than 10% of them seen once, and the ten largest clones take roughly 1.9%.

The clonotype was recovered from a male donor in good health and CMV-seronegative. The chain couples TRBV5-4 to TRBJ2-7, with 7 bases lining up with TRBD1. Sequencing was performed on PBMCs. The CDR3 sequence: CASSSGTVLSSYEQYF. CDR3 nucleotides: TGTGCCAGCAGTTCAGGGACAGTCTTGAGCTCCTACGAGCAGTACTTC.